A selection of T cell receptor beta chains follows, all from one sample in a study of identifying expanded T cells in peripheral blood. Assay used: immunoSEQ multiplex PCR; TCRdb lists only in-frame clones, some missing. The table includes 95,000 to 150,000 clones, roughly 82% detected once. Sample: blood. These TCRs come from a person aged 18 to 70 in good health. The CDR3 runs from the conserved cysteine through the conserved F or W. D genes are given only for firm matches. The listing skips clone size in some rows; elsewhere it reads once, few, many or a size class.

>TRBJ1-6|NA|few|TRBV4-1
CASSRGLFRSLHF
TGCGCCAGCAGCCGAGGCCTCTTCAGGAGCCTCCACTTT
>TRBJ2-2|TRBD1|NA|TRBV25-1
CASSGRRDRTGELFF
TGTGCCAGCAGTGGTCGCCGGGACAGAACCGGGGAGCTGTTTTTT
>TRBJ2-3|TRBD1|NA|TRBV2
CASTWTGGEDTQYF
TGTGCCAGCACATGGACAGGGGGAGAAGATACGCAGTATTTT
>TRBJ1-6|NA|NA|TRBV4-1
CASSQLGPLHF
TGCGCCAGCAGCCAATTGGGCCCCCTCCACTTT
>TRBJ1-6|TRBD1|NA|TRBV2
CASNTGTGGNSPLHF
TGTGCCAGCAATACCGGGACAGGGGGTAATTCACCCCTCCACTTT
>TRBJ1-5|NA|NA|TRBV7-2
CASSLAPNNQPQHF
TGTGCCAGCAGCTTAGCGCCCAACAATCAGCCCCAGCATTTT
>TRBJ1-4|NA|NA|TRBV5-1
CASSPGGPEAKLFF
TGCGCCAGCAGCCCCGGGGGGCCCGAAGCTAAACTGTTTTTT
>TRBJ1-1|NA|NA|TRBV2
CASTPEGTPNTEAFF
TGTGCCAGCACCCCTGAGGGGACCCCGAACACTGAAGCTTTCTTT
>TRBJ2-1|NA|NA|TRBV7-2
CASSRGLGGVYEQFF
TGTGCCAGCAGCCGTGGACTAGGGGGGGTTTATGAGCAGTTCTTC
>TRBJ1-2|NA|NA|TRBV4-3
CASSQDQAAYTF
TGCGCCAGCAGCCAAGATCAAGCGGCCTACACCTTC
>TRBJ2-3|NA|NA|TRBV5-4
CASSFQGDTQYF
TGTGCCAGCAGCTTCCAAGGGGATACGCAGTATTTT
>TRBJ2-5|NA|NA|TRBV5-1
CASSPGLPQETQYF
TGCGCCAGCAGCCCGGGACTCCCTCAAGAGACCCAGTACTTC
>TRBJ1-6|NA|NA|TRBV6-1
CASSEVQGSPLHF
TGTGCCAGCAGTGAAGTCCAGGGTTCACCCCTCCACTTT
>TRBJ2-7|TRBD1|NA|TRBV10-3
CAISDRGQGHDEQYF
TGTGCCATCAGTGACCGAGGACAGGGGCATGACGAGCAGTACTTC
>TRBJ2-1|TRBD1|NA|TRBV18
CASSPRRDRVNEQFF
TGTGCCAGCTCTCCCAGGCGGGACAGGGTCAATGAGCAGTTCTTC
>TRBJ1-5|NA|NA|TRBV6-1
CASGGGRDDQPQHF
TGTGCCAGCGGAGGGGGTCGGGATGATCAGCCCCAGCATTTT
>TRBJ1-1|TRBD1|NA|TRBV19
CASSWDRGNTEAFF
TGTGCCAGTAGTTGGGACAGGGGGAACACTGAAGCTTTCTTT
>TRBJ1-1|TRBD1|NA|TRBV13
CASSQDRGSKAFF
TGTGCCAGCAGCCAGGACAGGGGTTCAAAAGCTTTCTTT
>TRBJ1-1|NA|NA|TRBV11-3
CASSVSLFTERYTEAFF
TGTGCCAGCAGCGTCTCCCTTTTCACGGAGCGATACACTGAAGCTTTCTTT
>TRBJ1-1|NA|NA|TRBV27
CASSSHQGRIRTEAFF
TGTGCCAGCAGTTCTCACCAGGGACGTATTAGGACTGAAGCTTTCTTT
>TRBJ1-1|NA|NA|TRBV27
CASSQTSNTEAFF
TGTGCCAGCAGTCAGACCTCGAACACTGAAGCTTTCTTT
>TRBJ2-1|NA|once|TRBV29-1
CSVELSGGEQFF
TGCAGCGTTGAGCTCTCCGGGGGAGAGCAGTTCTTC
>TRBJ2-7|TRBD1|NA|TRBV19
CASSTPPGQTPYEQYF
TGTGCCAGTAGTACTCCGCCGGGACAGACCCCCTACGAGCAGTACTTC
>TRBJ1-1|NA|NA|TRBV7-9
CASSLASGEAFF
TGTGCCAGCAGCTTAGCGAGCGGAGAAGCTTTCTTT
>TRBJ1-1|TRBD1|NA|TRBV4-1
CASSQVWDSANTEAFF
TGCGCCAGCAGCCAAGTATGGGACAGTGCGAACACTGAAGCTTTCTTT
>TRBJ1-1|NA|few|TRBV7-9
CASSFEGAEAFF
TGTGCCAGCAGCTTCGAAGGCGCTGAAGCTTTCTTT
>TRBJ2-7|NA|NA|TRBV11-3
CASSFGGPYEQYF
TGTGCCAGCAGCTTTGGGGGCCCCTACGAGCAGTACTTC
>TRBJ1-4|NA|NA|TRBV7-9
CASSLARGTAPNEKLFF
TGTGCCAGCAGCTTAGCGAGGGGGACGGCCCCAAATGAAAAACTGTTTTTT
>TRBJ2-4|TRBD1|NA|TRBV30
CAWSLVPGQVHF
TGTGCCTGGAGTCTTGTCCCGGGACAGGTTCATTTC